The clone carrying this T cell receptor beta chain has more than one count but fewer than ten. No antigen is known for it. These data are taken from a study of blood T cells in healthy people across ages. Broader study findings: Diversity figures derived from one million T cells were judged to underestimate the true value. Age showed a roughly linear inverse relationship with TCR beta diversity per million T cells.

Through a sample-barcoded 5' primer and a J-beta primer mix, a second PCR was run for roughly 6 to 11 cycles. The template-switch adaptor was a 5' adaptor with 12 random nucleotides. It tagged each cDNA molecule. Via MiXCR, TCRdb re-called the 5' RACE reads, giving one row per CDR3 protein. Among 550,000 to 700,000 distinct CDR3 sequences listed, about 25% were seen once. This CDR3 has 16 amino acids. Germline V gives CDR1 DFQATT, CDR2 SNEGSKA (reference sequence). The junction had 8 bases not matched to a gene; V was cut back by 2 bases and J by 2 bases. Every sample had a minimum of 7 million PBMCs isolated.

Input material: blood. V gene TRBV20-1 combines with J gene TRBJ2-1, with 8 bases aligning to TRBD2. This clonotype was obtained from a woman aged 70-85 years in good health. The CDR3 nucleotides are TGCAGTGCTAGACGTTCGGCCGGGGGGGCCTACAATGAGCAGTTCTTC. This translates into CSARRSAGGAYNEQFF.